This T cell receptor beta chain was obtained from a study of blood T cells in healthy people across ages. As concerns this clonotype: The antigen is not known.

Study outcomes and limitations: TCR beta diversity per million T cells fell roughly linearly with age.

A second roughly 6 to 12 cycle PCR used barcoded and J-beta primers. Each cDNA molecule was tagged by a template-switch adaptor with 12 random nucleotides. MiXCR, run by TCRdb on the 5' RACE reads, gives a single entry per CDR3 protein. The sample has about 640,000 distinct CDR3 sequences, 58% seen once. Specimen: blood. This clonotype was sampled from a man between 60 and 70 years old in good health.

As DNA, the CDR3 is TGTGCCACCAGCAGAGATCCGAGCACAGATACGCAGTATTTT. It codes for CATSRDPSTDTQYF. The chain links TRBV15 to TRBJ2-3; D not certain. The V gene lost 0 bases and the J gene lost 0 bases, with 4 bases spanning the gap. Germline V gene data show CDR1 as LNHNV and CDR2 as YYDKDF (reference sequence). The CDR3 runs 14 residues.